The 15 T cell receptor beta chains listed next were all sequenced from one sample in a study of control samples from healthy donors and cancer patients. Using immunoSEQ multiplex PCR, the repertoire was profiled, and TCRdb retains in-frame clones only, with some absent. Of some 140,000 clones listed, roughly 90% are singletons. Sequencing was performed on blood. The origin of the receptors is a man aged 25-45 years in good health.

V usage is TRBV7-9 and J usage is TRBJ2-3, with D unresolved. V was pared by 0 bases and J by 1 base, with 11 bases between. The germline gives CDR1 SEHNR, CDR2 FQNEAQ (reference sequence). This CDR3 comprises 16 residues. The CDR3 loop is CASSLANPSGTDTQYF. The CDR3 DNA follows: TGTGCCAGCAGCTTAGCAAACCCGAGCGGCACAGATACGCAGTATTTT.

V and J are TRBV19 and TRBJ1-5; the D is unclear. Trimming left V 3 bases short and J 3 bases short, with 15 bases between. The CDR3 spans 16 residues. Germline values: CDR1 LNHDA, CDR2 SQIVND (reference sequence). The CDR3 here is CASSIFPRSFNQPQHF. The CDR3 nucleotides are TGTGCCAGTAGTATTTTTCCCCGTTCCTTCAATCAGCCCCAGCATTTT.

V is TRBV7-8 and J is TRBJ2-3; 12 bases are shared with TRBD2. The CDR3 spans 16 residues. The germline V gene encodes CDR1 SGHVS and CDR2 FQNEAQ. V lost 3 bases, J lost 6 bases, and 7 bases stayed unmatched. The chain's CDR3 is CASSFRLAGAVDTQYF. CDR3 nucleotide sequence: TGTGCCAGCAGCTTTAGACTAGCGGGAGCTGTGGATACGCAGTATTTT.

V gene TRBV6-2 or TRBV6-3 combines with J gene TRBJ2-1, with D hard to call. CDR1 and CDR2 (germline): MNHEY, SVGEGT. The V end lost 4 bases, the J end lost 0 bases, and 4 bases lay between the germline ends. This CDR3 contains 13 residues. The CDR3 loop reads CASSSGSYNEQFF. In nucleotides, the CDR3 is TGTGCCAGCAGTTCTGGCTCCTACAATGAGCAGTTCTTC.

The sample holds one count of this clone. The chain has TRBV11-3 and TRBJ1-2; D is perhaps TRBD1 (6 bases). In germline, CDR1 is SGHNT, CDR2 YENEEA. CDR3 size: 14 residues. Trimming took off 2 bases at V and 7 bases at J, with 14 bases between the two ends. The CDR3 spells CASSLPGEEGGYTF. CDR3 DNA: TGTGCCAGCAGCTTACCAGGGGAAGAGGGTGGCTACACCTTC.

V is TRBV19 and J is TRBJ2-1; 14 nucleotides agree with TRBD2. Germline V gene data show CDR1 as LNHDA and CDR2 as SQIVND (reference sequence). CDR3 length equals 18 residues. V lost 2 bases, J lost 8 bases, and 11 bases stayed unmatched. The CDR3 sequence is CASSIMGLAGVIIDEQFF. In nucleotides, the CDR3 is TGTGCCAGTAGTATAATGGGACTAGCGGGAGTCATTATCGATGAGCAGTTCTTC.

The chain carries TRBV30 and TRBJ1-3; tentatively, D is TRBD1 (5 bases). V lost 2 bases and J lost 4, with 15 bases in between. Germline loops: CDR1 GTSNPN, CDR2 SVGIG (reference sequence). The CDR3 runs to 15 residues. In DNA form, the CDR3 reads TGTGCCTGGAGTTTTCTGGCAGGGTCCGGAAACACCATATATTTT. It is translated as CAWSFLAGSGNTIYF.

V gene TRBV27 combines with J gene TRBJ2-7, with TRBD2 as a possible D gene (6 bases). Per the germline V gene, CDR1 is MNHEY and CDR2 is SMNVEV (reference sequence). With 3 bases removed from V and 3 bases from J, the gap between germline ends came to 9 bases. The CDR3 loop spans 13 amino acids. The CDR3 spells CASSFAGGYEQYF. The CDR3 DNA follows: TGTGCCAGCAGTTTCGCCGGGGGCTACGAGCAGTACTTC.

V is TRBV5-1 and J is TRBJ2-3; possibly TRBD1 for D (6 bases). Looked up from germline, CDR1 is SGHRS and CDR2 is YFSETQ. The germline V and J ends were trimmed by 5 bases and 4 bases, with 20 bases remaining between them. This CDR3 region has 16 residues. This chain's CDR3 is CASRDSFTLFADTQYF. The CDR3 region has the DNA TGCGCCAGCAGGGACAGCTTTACTCTATTTGCAGATACGCAGTATTTT.

This chain connects TRBV7-9 to TRBJ1-2, with D unclear. This CDR3 is 14 amino acids long. V lost 1 base and J 8 bases, leaving 14 bases between the germline ends. Germline CDR1 is SEHNR and CDR2 is FQNEAQ (reference sequence). The CDR3 region is CASSLDLTYGGYTF. CDR3 coding DNA: TGTGCCAGCAGCTTAGATCTAACGTATGGAGGCTACACCTTC.

The V gene is TRBV9, the J gene TRBJ1-1, with TRBD1 as a possible D gene (6 bases). The CDR3 is 16 amino acids. Germline values: CDR1 SGDLS, CDR2 YYNGEE. Trimming removed 0 bases from V and 4 bases from J, with 16 bases in between. The CDR3 nucleotides read TGTGCCAGCAGCGTAGGGGCAGGGGAGGGGATCACTGAAGCTTTCTTT. Translation: CASSVGAGEGITEAFF.

This chain links TRBV28 with TRBJ1-3; D is unresolved. This CDR3 spans 13 amino acids. Germline V lookup: CDR1 MDHEN, CDR2 SYDVKM. The V and J ends lost 10 bases and 6 bases respectively, with 16 bases between them. The CDR3 DNA reads TGTGCCACGGCGCGGGAGCCGATAAACACCATATATTTT. Translated: CATAREPINTIYF.

The rearrangement links TRBV14 to TRBJ1-1; 11 nucleotides align to TRBD1. This CDR3 comprises 18 residues. After removal of 1 base from V and 6 bases from J, the junction contained 13 bases not matched to a gene. Per germline, CDR1 SGHDN and CDR2 FVKESK. The DNA for the CDR3 is TGTGCCAGCAGCCAAGGGACAGGGGGCAGGTATCCCCCGGCTGAAGCTTTCTTT. Translation gives CASSQGTGGRYPPAEAFF.

The genes are TRBV7-2 and TRBJ1-1, with 7 bases fitting TRBD1. Germline CDR1 and CDR2: SGHTA and FQGNSA. V shed 5 bases and J 4 bases; nucleotides not matched to a gene: 7. The CDR3 runs 14 residues. The CDR3 sequence is CASSPRTGVTEAFF. The CDR3 nucleotides are TGTGCCAGCAGCCCGAGGACAGGCGTCACTGAAGCTTTCTTT.

The V call is TRBV7-9, the J call TRBJ2-3; 8 bases fit TRBD2. Germline CDR1 is SEHNR and CDR2 is FQNEAQ (reference sequence). This CDR3 region has 15 residues. Germline trimming cut 6 bases from V and 4 bases from J; bases unmatched to any gene: 9. CDR3 coding DNA: TGTGCCAGCAGTAAGGGTAGCGGGACATCAGATACGCAGTATTTT. Translating gives CASSKGSGTSDTQYF.